This TCR beta chain comes out of a study of patients and donors after allogeneic stem cell transplantation. TCRdb called the RT-PCR reads again in MiXCR, with one record for every CDR3 protein. The top ten hold less than 8% of the sample, which has over 400,000 distinct CDR3 sequences, 16% seen once. This CDR3 spans 17 amino acids. Germline assignment: CDR1 SGHDT and CDR2 YYEEEE. V lost 4 bases to trimming and J lost 0 bases, with 17 bases between them. The sequence was collected from a human donor who was either an allogeneic HSCT recipient or a stem cell or donor lymphocyte infusion donor (not recorded which). It is not recorded whose cells these are; they may come from a transplant donor. Source material: blood, either unsorted or a sorted T cell fraction (not recorded which). V is TRBV5-6 and J is TRBJ2-1; D may be TRBD2 (5 bases). The CDR3 DNA sequence: TGTGCCAGCAGCCCAGAGGGAACTAGGATCTCCTACAATGAGCAGTTCTTC. Protein sequence: CASSPEGTRISYNEQFF.